The present TCR beta chain was sequenced within a study of T cell responses to AZD1222 COVID-19 vaccine. CDR3 length: 19 amino acids. Germline CDR1 reads SEHNR; CDR2 reads FQNEAQ (reference sequence). V was cut by 2 bases and J by 2 bases, with 19 bases left in between. Points on this clone: Its target is unknown.

Data came from immunoSEQ multiplex PCR; TCRdb stores just in-frame clones and leaves some out. The table records approximately 100,000 clones, roughly 86% of them present only once. Study observations and caveats: Of the AZD1222 recipients, only five to seven were seropositive at baseline. Clonal diversity was possibly underestimated, and white British individuals and females predominated among donors. Repertoire collection took place solely once the T cell response had peaked. The study found vaccine-associated CD4 TCRs spanning spike, dominant at 160-218 and 743-854.

The TCR was taken from an adult who received the AZD1222 COVID-19 vaccine. This rearrangement joins TRBV7-9 to TRBJ2-6; a possible D gene is TRBD1 (6 bases). The material sequenced was peripheral blood, taken 28 days after the second AZD1222 dose. Written as DNA, the CDR3 is TGTGCCAGCAGCTTATACAGGGCCCTAGGAACCCCTGGGGCCAACGTCCTGACTTTC. This translates into CASSLYRALGTPGANVLTF.